This T cell receptor (beta chain) is from a study of OX40 agonist ivuxolimab in advanced cancers. In the study overall: Checkpoint inhibitors had been given previously to 40% of patients.

With regard to this clone: The same CDR3 is also encoded by other DNA sequences in this sample.

Measured with immunoSEQ multiplex PCR; TCRdb has only the in-frame clones, and not every one. Of more than 20,000 clones in the sample, more than 75% were seen once. The germline gives CDR1 SGHRS, CDR2 YFSETQ. This CDR3 has 14 amino acids. The ends were cut back, 4 bases at V and 1 base at J, with 11 bases in the middle. The chain is built from TRBV5-1 and TRBJ2-5; D remains ambiguous. The input for sequencing was CD4+ or CD8+ T cells sorted from blood, taken in a trial of the OX40 agonist ivuxolimab. The sequence derives from an adult with an advanced solid tumor such as melanoma, head and neck, liver or kidney cancer. CDR3 DNA sequence: TGCGCCAGCAGCCTGACTTGGAGCCAAGAGACCCAGTACTTC. This sequence encodes CASSLTWSQETQYF.